The sequence of this TCR beta chain was determined in a study of beta chain features in type 1 diabetes. The wider study: All of the samples together had approximately 99 million sorted cells examined.

Study conclusions and caveats: All four CD4+ subsets from Type 1 diabetes patients carried moderately but significantly shorter TCRB CDR3s.

The investigators reverse transcribed all of the isolated RNA, so they sequenced expressed TCRB transcripts. Assay used: immunoSEQ multiplex PCR; TCRdb lists only in-frame clones, some missing. This sample has 600,000 to 700,000 clones; over 10% occur once, and the top ten carry about 0.02%. On this clone: Its antigen is not identified.

V dropped 6 bases and J dropped 3 bases, with 9 bases sitting between them. This CDR3 has 13 amino acids. Germline V gives CDR1 SNHLY, CDR2 FYNNEI. The receptor's source is a man between 18 and 29 years old with type 1 diabetes. The chain recombines TRBV2 with TRBJ1-5; D unclear. Sequencing was performed on naive CD4+ T cells from blood. CDR3 DNA sequence: TGTGCCAGCAGGAAGGGAGCCAATCAGCCCCAGCATTTT. This translates into CASRKGANQPQHF.